The rows below give T cell receptor beta chains drawn from one sample of a study of T cells in Graves' hyperthyroidism and ophthalmopathy. TCRdb reprocessed the multiplex PCR reads with MiXCR, giving one entry per CDR3 protein. The profile covers 450,000 to 650,000 distinct CDR3 sequences, with approximately 14% appearing a single time and less than 9% taken by the ten largest. The specimen sequenced was blood. Every receptor here comes from a woman in her late teens or twenties with Graves' ophthalmopathy. Both conserved end residues are part of each CDR3. The D gene is left open where the match is weak. The size of a clone is reported for some rows only, either as once, few or many, or as a class for expanded clones.

J gene	V gene	D gene	clone size	CDR3 DNA	CDR3 protein
TRBJ2-5	TRBV9	.	.	TGTGCCAGCAGCGTAGTTAGCGGACCCCAAGAAACCCAGTACTTC	CASSVVSGPQETQYF
TRBJ1-5	TRBV19	.	.	TGTGCCAGTAGTATGGCGGGGGTGGGTAGCAATCAGCCCCAGCATTTT	CASSMAGVGSNQPQHF
TRBJ1-2	TRBV19	TRBD1	few	TGTGCCAGTACCGTGACAGGGGTCAACTATGGCTACACCTTC	CASTVTGVNYGYTF
TRBJ1-2	TRBV10-2	.	.	TGCGCCAGCAGTGAGGGAGCGGCCTACACCTTC	CASSEGAAYTF
TRBJ2-7	TRBV18	.	many	TGTGCCAGCTCGGGCCCAGAAGGCGAGCAGTACTTC	CASSGPEGEQYF
TRBJ1-2	TRBV4-2	.	few	TGTGCCAGCAGCCAAGATCGCAGAGATAACTATGGCTACACCTTC	CASSQDRRDNYGYTF
TRBJ2-7	TRBV4-1	.	.	TGCGCCAGCAGCCAGAGGGTTTGGACAGCACGGGAGCAGTACTTC	CASSQRVWTAREQYF
TRBJ2-2	TRBV7-9	.	.	TGTGCCAGCAGCTTAGTCATAACGGTCGGGGAGCTGTTTTTT	CASSLVITVGELFF
TRBJ2-7	TRBV11-2	.	many	TGTGCCAGCAGCGCGGCCGGGACATTCTCCTACGAGCAGTACTTC	CASSAAGTFSYEQYF
TRBJ2-1	TRBV20-1	TRBD2	many	TGCAGTGCTAGAGGGGTGCGGGAGGCCTACAATGAGCAGTTCTTC	CSARGVREAYNEQFF
TRBJ2-3	TRBV7-9	TRBD1	many	TGTGCCAGCAGCTTTGGACAGGGAAGGCAGTATTTT	CASSFGQGRQYF
TRBJ2-7	TRBV7-3	.	many	TGTGCCAGCAGCACCCAGGGGGGCTACGAGCAGTACTTC	CASSTQGGYEQYF
TRBJ1-1	TRBV4-3	.	.	TGCGCCAGCAGCCAGGTATTGGGAGGGAGATACACTGAAGCTTTCTTT	CASSQVLGGRYTEAFF
TRBJ2-3	TRBV20-1	.	many	TGCAGTGCTAGCGCACCGGTACGGTCCACAGATACGCAGTATTTT	CSASAPVRSTDTQYF
TRBJ1-1	TRBV12-3/TRBV12-4	.	many	TGTGCCAGTAGACCCCCTTGGCACACTGAAGCTTTCTTT	CASRPPWHTEAFF
TRBJ2-1	TRBV5-1	TRBD2	.	TGCGCCAGCAGCACGAAGCCGGGACCGGGAATCCGCGGTCAGCGGGAGGGCTGGGATGAGCAGTTCTTC	CASSTKPGPGIRGQREGWDEQFF
TRBJ1-1	TRBV12-3/TRBV12-4	.	many	TGTGCCAGCAGTCCCCTCACTGAAGCTTTCTTT	CASSPLTEAFF
TRBJ2-3	TRBV7-9	TRBD2	many	TGTGCCAGAGCATTAGCGGGCCCCGGGGATACGCAGTATTTT	CARALAGPGDTQYF
TRBJ2-2	TRBV7-2	TRBD1	many	TGTGCCAGCAGCCCCGGGACAGTCACCGGGGAGCTGTTTTTT	CASSPGTVTGELFF
TRBJ2-3	TRBV28	.	many	TGTGCCAGCTGCCTAGCGAGCACAGATACGCAGTATTTT	CASCLASTDTQYF
TRBJ2-5	TRBV2	TRBD2	many	TGTGCCAGCAGAAAAGACGTAGCGGGGCCCGAGACCCAGTACTTC	CASRKDVAGPETQYF
TRBJ2-7	TRBV7-2	TRBD1	many	TGTGCCAGCAGCTGGGGGACAGCTACCTACGAGCAGTACTTC	CASSWGTATYEQYF
TRBJ2-2	TRBV28	TRBD2	.	TGTGCCAGCAGCTCGACTAGCGGGAGGACCCCCGGGGAGCTGTTTTTT	CASSSTSGRTPGELFF
TRBJ1-1	TRBV3-1	.	few	TGTGCCAGCAGCCAAGACGGGATGTCAGCTTTCTTT	CASSQDGMSAFF
TRBJ2-3	TRBV9	TRBD2	few	TGTGCCAGCAGCGTAGATCTAGCGGGAGCAACAGATACGCAGTATTTT	CASSVDLAGATDTQYF
TRBJ2-5	TRBV20-1	TRBD2	many	TGCAGTGCTAGTAGGGCTAGCGGGATTTCACAAGAGACCCAGTACTTC	CSASRASGISQETQYF
TRBJ1-1	TRBV7-9	.	many	TGTGCCAGCAGCTTAGGCAGGGAGGGCACTGAAGCTTTCTTT	CASSLGREGTEAFF
TRBJ2-3	TRBV9	TRBD2	.	TGTGCCAGCAGGAAGGCGGGAGATAGCACAGATACGCAGTATTTT	CASRKAGDSTDTQYF
TRBJ2-7	TRBV19	TRBD1	.	TGTGCCAGTGGACAGGGAAACGAGCAGTACTTC	CASGQGNEQYF
TRBJ2-1	TRBV27	TRBD1	.	TGTGCCAGCAGTTTATATCCCCCTAACAGGGGAGCCTCCTACAATGAGCAGTTCTTC	CASSLYPPNRGASYNEQFF
TRBJ2-1	TRBV4-2	.	.	TGTGCCAGCAGCCAAGTCGGAGACTCCTACGAGCAGTTCTTC	CASSQVGDSYEQFF
TRBJ2-7	TRBV16	.	.	TGTGCCAGCAGCCAATATTCAGGGAGCTCCTACGAGCAGTACTTC	CASSQYSGSSYEQYF
TRBJ2-6	TRBV7-8	.	many	TGTGCCAGCAGCTCGAGACAGGTTAACGTCCTGACTTTC	CASSSRQVNVLTF
TRBJ2-2	TRBV6-1	TRBD1	few	TGTGCCAGCCAAAGACAGGGGGTCACCGGGGAGCTGTTTTTT	CASQRQGVTGELFF
TRBJ2-3	TRBV2	.	few	TGTGTCAGCAGGGTGAGCACAGATACGCAGTATTTT	CVSRVSTDTQYF
TRBJ2-2	TRBV11-3	.	.	TGTGCCAGCGGGCCCGGGACCCCCGATGGTGGCGGGGAGCTGTTTTTT	CASGPGTPDGGGELFF
TRBJ2-7	TRBV12-3/TRBV12-4	.	few	TGTGCCAGCAGTTTAATGGCAGGGCGGTACGAGCAGTACTTC	CASSLMAGRYEQYF